Listed here are 13 T cell receptor beta chains from one sample, sequenced in a study of Graves' ophthalmopathy and Graves' hyperthyroidism. The authors amplified TCR beta CDR3 regions, and they did so from RNA transcripts for repertoire sequencing. RT-PCR was first run with HTBI primers, then multiplex PCR in a second round. TCRdb re-called the multiplex PCR reads through MiXCR, storing one row per CDR3 protein. Here the sample spans around 1.1 million distinct CDR3 sequences, roughly two fifths being singletons. Input material: peripheral blood or thyroid tissue (not recorded which). These receptors were collected from an adult man with Graves' hyperthyroidism.

This clonotype was recorded many times. The chain carries TRBV29-1 and TRBJ1-1; 8 bases agree with TRBD1. The germline V gene encodes CDR1 SQVTM and CDR2 ANQGSEA. The CDR3 length is 12 residues. Trimming cost V 7 bases and J 4 bases; bases outside gene matches: 5. CDR3 region: CSGRQGSTEAFF. The DNA for the CDR3 is TGCAGCGGCCGACAGGGGAGCACTGAAGCTTTCTTT.

This clonotype came up many times. V is TRBV29-1 and J is TRBJ1-1; D uncertain. CDR1 is SQVTM and CDR2 is ANQGSEA in the germline V gene. V lost 4 bases, J lost 0 bases, and 9 bases lay in between. The CDR3 sequence is 13 residues long. In DNA, the CDR3 is TGCAGCGTTGGCCATGGGGTGAACACTGAAGCTTTCTTT. Translated: CSVGHGVNTEAFF.

The V gene is TRBV3-1, the J gene TRBJ2-7, with D tentatively TRBD2 (6 bases). CDR1 is LGHDT, CDR2 YNNKEL, per germline (reference sequence). The CDR3 totals 16 residues. Trimming took off 4 bases at V and 3 bases at J, with 19 bases between the two ends. This CDR3 is CASSPTVFGTHYEQYF. The CDR3 DNA sequence: TGTGCCAGCAGCCCTACCGTGTTCGGGACTCACTACGAGCAGTACTTC.

Concerning this clonotype: A read error may be the cause here, since a much bigger clone is one base away. The gene calls are TRBV10-2 and TRBJ1-2; D gene uncertain. The V gene's germline CDR1 is WSHSY and CDR2 SAAADI. The length of the CDR3 is 12 residues. The CDR3: CASSSQLSGDTF. The CDR3 DNA follows: TGCGCCAGCAGTTCTCAGTTGTCTGGCGACACCTTC.

This sequence joins TRBV11-2 and TRBJ1-1, with D possibly TRBD1 on 6 matching bases. The germline gives CDR1 SGHAT, CDR2 FQNNGV. Trimming cost V 5 bases and J 2 bases, with 12 bases left between them. The CDR3 is 14 residues long. The CDR3 DNA reads TGTGCCAGCAGCCCAGGGGCAATCAACACTGAAGCTTTCTTT. It specifies CASSPGAINTEAFF.

In its sample, this clonotype was seen a few times. This sequence may be a read error, since a much larger clone differs from it by one base. The chain recombines TRBV9 with TRBJ1-5; no definite D call. The CDR3 is 15 amino acids. Per the germline V gene, CDR1 is SGDLS and CDR2 is YYNGEE. This CDR3 reads CASGVDGTSNQPQHF. The CDR3 DNA reads TGTGCCAGCGGCGTAGATGGAACAAGCAATCAGCCCCAGCATTTT.

The chain recombines TRBV10-3 with TRBJ2-7; D may be TRBD1 (6 bases). CDR1 is ENHRY and CDR2 is SYGVKD in the germline V gene. The CDR3 has 13 amino acids. V dropped 10 bases and J dropped 3 bases, with 16 bases sitting between them. In nucleotides, the CDR3 is TGTGCCAGCTCACCCGGGACAATCTACGAGCAGTACTTC. It translates to CASSPGTIYEQYF.

This clonotype was counted ten times or more. CDR3 sequence reads: CSVGNRGGPAEAFF. DNA for the CDR3: TGCAGCGTGGGGAACAGGGGGGGCCCGGCTGAAGCTTTCTTT. J is TRBJ1-1 and V is TRBV29-1; 8 positions agree with TRBD1. Germline V gives CDR1 SQVTM, CDR2 ANQGSEA. This CDR3 region has 14 residues. Trimming removed 6 bases from V and 6 bases from J; junction bases left unmatched: 12. The full variable domain, in which reference TRBV29-1 and TRBJ1-1 provide the parts outside the CDR3, is SAVISQKPSRDICQRGTSLTIQCQVDSQVTMMFWYRQQPGQSLTLIATANQGSEATYESGFVIDKFPISRPNLTFSTLTVSNMSPEDSSIYLCSVGNRGGPAEAFFGQGTRLTVV.

V and J are TRBV7-9 and TRBJ2-2; no reliable D call. This CDR3 has 17 amino acids. Germline V gene lookup returns CDR1 SEHNR and CDR2 FQNEAQ (reference sequence). Trimming took off 1 base at V and 4 bases at J, with 16 bases between the two ends. CDR3 DNA sequence: TGTGCCAGCAGCTTAGAGGGCGGCGCATGGCGCACCGGGGAGCTGTTTTTT. Its protein product is CASSLEGGAWRTGELFF. The full variable domain, in which reference TRBV7-9 and TRBJ2-2 provide the parts outside the CDR3, is DTGVSQNPRHKITKRGQNVTFRCDPISEHNRLYWYRQTLGQGPEFLTYFQNEAQLEKSRLLSDRFSAERPKGSFSTLEIQRTEQGDSAMYLCASSLEGGAWRTGELFFGEGSRLTVL.

This clonotype has a count of ten or more. V gene TRBV20-1 combines with J gene TRBJ1-1; a possible D gene is TRBD1 (5 bases). The CDR3 length is 16 residues. Germline CDR1 and CDR2: DFQATT and SNEGSKA (reference sequence). Deletions cut 0 bases from V and 4 bases from J, with 18 bases between. This CDR3 reads CSARDGGHGATTEAFF. CDR3 sequence (DNA): TGCAGTGCTAGAGATGGCGGACACGGCGCAACCACTGAAGCTTTCTTT.

The chain carries TRBV5-5 and TRBJ1-2; tentatively, D is TRBD1 (6 bases). Germline CDR1 SGHKS, CDR2 YYEKEE (reference sequence). The CDR3 has 12 residues. V was clipped by 6 bases and J by 7 bases, with 13 bases between them. CDR3 amino acids: CASTGSRGGYTF. For the CDR3, the DNA is TGTGCCAGCACCGGGTCCAGGGGTGGCTACACCTTC.

The rearrangement joins TRBV10-3 to TRBJ2-3; D is possibly TRBD1 or TRBD2 (6 bases each). This CDR3 has 16 residues. Trimming removed 5 bases at V and 5 bases at J, with 20 bases between. The germline V gene encodes CDR1 ENHRY and CDR2 SYGVKD. The CDR3 DNA reads TGTGCCATCAGTTATGGCGTGGGGGGCAGAGGAGATACGCAGTATTTT. Its protein product is CAISYGVGGRGDTQYF.

This chain joins TRBV9 and TRBJ1-3, with TRBD1 matching over 7 bases. This CDR3 is built from 16 residues. The V and J ends lost 4 bases and 3 bases, in that order; junction bases with no gene match: 10. Germline V CDR1 and CDR2: SGDLS, YYNGEE. The CDR3 loop reads CASSPRQGPGGNTIYF. Here the CDR3 DNA reads TGTGCCAGCAGCCCGCGACAGGGTCCAGGTGGAAACACCATATATTTT.